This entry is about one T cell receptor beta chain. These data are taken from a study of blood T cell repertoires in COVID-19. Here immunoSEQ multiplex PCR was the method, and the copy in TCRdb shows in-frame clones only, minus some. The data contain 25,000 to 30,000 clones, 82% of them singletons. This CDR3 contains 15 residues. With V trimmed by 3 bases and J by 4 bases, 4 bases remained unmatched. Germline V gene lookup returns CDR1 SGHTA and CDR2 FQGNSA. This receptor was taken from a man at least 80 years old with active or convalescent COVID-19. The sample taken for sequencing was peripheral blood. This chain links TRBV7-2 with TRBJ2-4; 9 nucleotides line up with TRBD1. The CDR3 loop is CASSFSGTGKNIQYF. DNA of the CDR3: TGTGCCAGCAGCTTCAGCGGGACAGGGAAAAACATTCAGTACTTC.